The T cell receptor (beta chain) under discussion was sequenced for a study of chemoradiotherapy in HPV16-positive cancers (dated by TCRdb to 2022 to 2024). A note on the overall study: Candidate HPV-specific T-cell clones and common TCR motifs were defined through functional T-cell assays on cells from two HPV16-positive patients. The study set out to ask whether T-cell immunity against the HPV oncoproteins E6 and E7 changes over the course of chemoradiotherapy and whether that immunity affects survival. TCR repertoires from 86 patients with HPV-related cancers were then used to track the candidate HPV-specific TCRs and motifs. The full study reports these points: The survival association was reported for HPV16-positive patients, and the functional definition of HPV-specific T cells was derived from only a couple of HPV16-positive patients. Improved recurrence-free survival in HPV16-positive patients was associated with expansion of HPV-responsive T cells during chemoradiotherapy. Expansion of candidate HPV-specific clones and E7-related TCR motifs was observed in the tumor microenvironment during treatment, whereas no such expansion was observed for non-HPV-specific T cells.

The library was obtained by the immunoSEQ multiplex PCR assay. Entries here come from immuneACCESS through TCRdb and include only in-frame sequences with V and J called. Some clones fail to appear in such tables; in the studies checked, an unresolved V gene covers under half of the shortfall, and the cause of the remainder is unknown. This sample is represented by under 1,000 clones; 55% to 80% of them were singletons. The ten biggest clones cover under 30% of the sample. Trimming removed 3 bases from V and 4 bases from J, leaving 9 bases between the germline ends. CDR3 length: 13 amino acids, cysteine to phenylalanine. Solely the CDR3 DNA is kept, with 39 bases framed from the first base. Sequences MDHEN (CDR1) and SYDVKM (CDR2) are obtained from the germline V gene. Repertoires were sampled repeatedly over the course of chemoradiotherapy, so clonal expansion could be followed in the tumor microenvironment.

This clone turned up a few times. There is no known antigen for this receptor. Base-call qualities are not available, and no considerably larger clone is one nucleotide away. The chain links TRBV28 with TRBJ1-2, with TRBD1 tentatively as D gene (5 bases match). The source was tumor tissue, collected from a patient who underwent chemoradiotherapy. The sequence was obtained from a human donor with HPV-associated anogenital cancer. The sequence in DNA is TGTGCCAGCAGTTTCAAGGGGTTCTATGGCTACACCTTC. Protein translation: CASSFKGFYGYTF.